These 29 T cell receptor beta chains came from one sample sequenced in a study of cytomegalovirus exposure and HLA in healthy donors. This PCR relied on a set of 60 Vbeta primers and 13 Jbeta primers. Libraries were prepared by immunoSEQ multiplex PCR; TCRdb keeps only in-frame clonotypes and omits some of them. In the table there are approximately 140,000 clones, 75% of which are singletons. The sequenced material came from PBMCs. The receptors were sampled from a man in his forties in good health and CMV-seronegative.

This rearrangement joins TRBV18 to TRBJ2-7, with 9 bases fitting TRBD1. Looked up from germline, CDR1 is KGHSH and CDR2 is LQKENI. The J segment lost 7 bases and the V segment lost 3 bases, leaving 7 bases of the junction unmatched. CDR3 size: 14 residues. This CDR3 is CASSPINRGQEQYF. In DNA, the CDR3 is TGTGCCAGCTCACCTATCAACAGGGGGCAAGAGCAGTACTTC.

In its sample, this clone was seen a few times. The J gene is TRBJ2-3, the V gene TRBV6-5; D gene uncertain. This CDR3 is built from 14 residues. Germline V gene sequence: CDR1 MNHEY, CDR2 SVGAGI. Trimming took 0 bases from V and 9 from J, leaving 13 bases between them. CDR3 amino acids: CASSYSSELLTQYF. The CDR3 DNA is TGTGCCAGCAGTTACTCGAGCGAACTCTTGACGCAGTATTTT.

This clone was counted once. The chain joins TRBV27 to TRBJ2-3, with 8 positions matching TRBD1. Germline lookup yields CDR1 MNHEY and CDR2 SMNVEV (reference sequence). V trimming: 4 bases; J trimming: 3 bases; junction bases outside the gene matches: 9. The CDR3 sequence is 16 residues long. The CDR3 sequence is CASSSLTGAGTDTQYF. As DNA, the CDR3 is TGTGCCAGCAGTTCCTTGACAGGGGCGGGGACAGATACGCAGTATTTT.

This chain joins TRBV4-2 and TRBJ1-1, with a tentative D call TRBD1 (5 bases). V was clipped by 0 bases and J by 2 bases, with 19 bases between them. Germline CDR1 reads LGHNA; CDR2 reads YNFKEQ. This CDR3 has 18 amino acids. Here the CDR3 reads CASSQDLGSGIINTEAFF. CDR3 coding DNA: TGTGCCAGCAGCCAAGATTTGGGATCAGGGATAATTAACACTGAAGCTTTCTTT.

The chain recombines TRBV19 with TRBJ1-5, with D tentatively TRBD1 (6 bases). The V and J ends lost 10 bases and 3 bases respectively, with 19 bases between them. This CDR3 is 15 amino acids long. The germline V gene has CDR1 LNHDA and CDR2 SQIVND (reference sequence). CDR3 loop: CATQERGGPNQPQHF. In DNA, the CDR3 is TGTGCCACACAGGAAAGGGGGGGCCCCAATCAGCCCCAGCATTTT.

V gene TRBV4-2 combines with J gene TRBJ2-1; D possibly corresponds to TRBD1 (8 bases). V was shortened by 1 base and J by 2 bases, with 15 bases between the two germline ends. Germline V CDR1 and CDR2: LGHNA, YNFKEQ. This CDR3 is built from 17 residues. CDR3 in DNA: TGTGCCAGCAGCCAAGCACAGGGGGGGAGCCCCTACAATGAGCAGTTCTTC. Protein sequence: CASSQAQGGSPYNEQFF.

This clone was seen a few times. The CDR3 here is CASSLGLNTEAFF. For the CDR3, the DNA is TGTGCCAGCAGCTTGGGGCTGAACACTGAAGCTTTCTTT. The chain recombines TRBV5-6 with TRBJ1-1; D unclear. Germline lookup yields CDR1 SGHDT and CDR2 YYEEEE. Trimming cost V 0 bases and J 0 bases, with 3 bases left between them. The CDR3 contains 13 residues.

This chain links TRBV13 with TRBJ2-1; 11 nucleotides line up with TRBD2. J was trimmed by 4 bases and V by 4 bases; bases with no gene match: 15. CDR3 size: 19 residues. Germline CDR1 reads PRHDT; CDR2 reads FYEKMQ (reference sequence). The CDR3 protein is CASSSTRKTSGAPYNEQFF. CDR3 DNA sequence: TGTGCCAGCAGCTCGACCCGGAAGACTAGCGGGGCTCCTTACAATGAGCAGTTCTTC.

The chain employs TRBV5-1 and TRBJ2-2; no definite D call. The CDR3 runs 16 residues. V was clipped by 1 base and J by 2 bases, with 12 bases between them. Germline values: CDR1 SGHRS, CDR2 YFSETQ. This CDR3 is CASSLLSSSNTGELFF. As DNA, the CDR3 is TGCGCCAGCAGCTTGCTGAGTTCTTCCAACACCGGGGAGCTGTTTTTT.

V and J are TRBV6-6 and TRBJ1-3, with 7 bases fitting TRBD1. The V segment lost 6 bases and the J segment 2 bases; nucleotides outside the gene matches: 7. Germline V lookup: CDR1 MNHNY, CDR2 SVGAGI (reference sequence). The CDR3 is 15 amino acids. The CDR3 spells CASRLGTVTGNTIYF. The CDR3 coding sequence is TGTGCCAGCAGGCTAGGGACAGTAACTGGAAACACCATATATTTT.

The rearrangement uses TRBV9 and TRBJ1-2; TRBD1 matches at 7 bases. V lost 0 bases to trimming and J lost 7 bases; unmatched junction nucleotides: 6. CDR1 is SGDLS, CDR2 YYNGEE, per germline. This CDR3 is built from 14 residues. CDR3 coding DNA: TGTGCCAGCAGCGTAGATCACAGGGGATGTGGCTACACCTTC. The encoded protein is CASSVDHRGCGYTF.

This chain connects TRBV21-1 to TRBJ2-2; TRBD2, the table's D call, lacks a check against the DNA. TRBV21-1 is designated a pseudogene. CDR3 length: 17 residues. CDR3 sequence (DNA): TGTGCCAGCAGCCCTCCCAAGGCTAGCGGGGGCACCGGGGAGCTGTTTTTT. As protein: CASSPPKASGGTGELFF.

V usage is TRBV9 and J usage is TRBJ1-2; weak D call: TRBD1 (5 bases). CDR3 length: 15 amino acids. Germline V gene lookup returns CDR1 SGDLS and CDR2 YYNGEE. Trimming left V 3 bases short and J 3 bases short, with 15 bases between. CDR3: CASSGTGDLDYGYTF. CDR3 in DNA: TGTGCCAGCAGCGGTACAGGAGATCTAGACTATGGCTACACCTTC.

This clone was seen only once. This CDR3 reads CASSLGGLEQYF. CDR3 in DNA: TGTGCCAGCAGCCTGGGGGGGCTTGAGCAGTACTTC. The rearrangement links TRBV7-2 to TRBJ2-7; tentative D call: TRBD2 (7 bases). The germline V and J ends were trimmed by 5 bases and 7 bases, with 12 bases remaining between them. The CDR3 totals 12 residues. In germline, CDR1 is SGHTA, CDR2 FQGNSA.

Only a few counts were recorded for this clone. CDR3 protein: CASSLGPLNEQFF. As DNA, the CDR3 is TGTGCCAGCAGCTTAGGGCCCCTCAATGAGCAGTTCTTC. This chain joins TRBV11-2 and TRBJ2-1, with unresolved D. Germline CDR1 SGHAT, CDR2 FQNNGV. V lost 1 base and J lost 6, with 7 bases in between. The CDR3 has 13 residues.

This clone was found once. V is TRBV28 and J is TRBJ1-1; D not resolved. The CDR3 is made up of 16 amino acids. Trimming took off 6 bases at V and 6 bases at J, with 23 bases between the two ends. CDR1 and CDR2 (germline): MDHEN, SYDVKM. The CDR3 coding sequence is TGTGCCAGCAGCCCAACCGGGGTAGGGCGGCGGGCTGAAGCTTTCTTT. Translation gives CASSPTGVGRRAEAFF.

This clone has just one count. The V gene is TRBV5-1, the J gene TRBJ2-2; 9 nucleotides agree with TRBD1. V gave up 4 bases and J gave up 9 bases; unmatched junction bases: 13. Germline assignment: CDR1 SGHRS and CDR2 YFSETQ. The length of the CDR3 is 16 residues. In DNA, the CDR3 is TGCGCCAGCAGCCAACGTTCCGGGACAGGGTACCGGGAGCTGTTTTTT. It codes for CASSQRSGTGYRELFF.

This rearrangement joins TRBV9 to TRBJ1-1; unclear D gene. The CDR3 extends over 14 amino acids. Germline loops: CDR1 SGDLS, CDR2 YYNGEE. V was clipped by 5 bases and J by 1 base, with 12 bases between them. In DNA form, the CDR3 reads TGTGCCAGCAGGCCAGGTTTGGGGAACACTGAAGCTTTCTTT. Translated: CASRPGLGNTEAFF.

The genes are TRBV7-3 and TRBJ2-2; unclear D gene. The CDR3 totals 15 residues. V lost 2 bases, J lost 0 bases, and 7 bases lay in between. CDR1 is SGHTA and CDR2 is FQGTGA in the germline V gene. The CDR3 nucleotides read TGTGCCAGCAGCTTAGTACAATCGAACACCGGGGAGCTGTTTTTT. It yields the protein CASSLVQSNTGELFF.

The genes are TRBV4-1 and TRBJ2-4; TRBD2 aligns across 7 bases. V lost 0 bases to trimming and J lost 7 bases; unmatched junction nucleotides: 18. This CDR3 region has 19 residues. Germline values: CDR1 MGHRA, CDR2 YSYEKL. The CDR3 is CASSQDRSRDLRGDNIQYF. In DNA, the CDR3 is TGCGCCAGCAGCCAAGACCGATCCCGGGACCTCCGGGGGGATAACATTCAGTACTTC.

This chain connects TRBV11-2 to TRBJ2-5; TRBD1 aligns across 8 bases. Germline assignment: CDR1 SGHAT and CDR2 FQNNGV. The J segment lost 6 bases and the V segment lost 3 bases, leaving 6 bases of the junction unmatched. There are 14 residues in the CDR3. The DNA of the CDR3 is TGTGCCAGCAGCTTCGGACAGGGTAGACAGACCCAGTACTTC. Translated, it gives CASSFGQGRQTQYF.

This rearrangement joins TRBV14 to TRBJ2-2, with D possibly being TRBD2 (6 bases). CDR1 is SGHDN and CDR2 is FVKESK in the germline V gene. V gave up 4 bases and J gave up 5 bases, with 11 bases separating them. This CDR3 is 14 amino acids long. CDR3 residues: CASSLLAWTGELFF. DNA of the CDR3: TGTGCCAGCAGCCTACTAGCCTGGACCGGGGAGCTGTTTTTT. Full variable domain (remainder filled in from reference TRBV14 and TRBJ2-2): EAGVTQFPSHSVIEKGQTVTLRCDPISGHDNLYWYRRVMGKEIKFLLHFVKESKQDESGMPNNRFLAERTGGTYSTLKVQPAELEDSGVYFCASSLLAWTGELFFGEGSRLTVL.

The chain employs TRBV6-5 and TRBJ2-3, with unresolved D. CDR1 and CDR2 (germline): MNHEY, SVGAGI. V was clipped by 4 bases and J by 1 base, with 6 bases between them. The CDR3 runs to 13 residues. The chain's CDR3 is CASSFLRTDTQYF. The CDR3 bases are TGTGCCAGCAGTTTCCTCCGCACAGATACGCAGTATTTT.

This clone showed up just once. This chain links TRBV19 with TRBJ1-1, with 10 bases lining up with TRBD1. CDR1 and CDR2 (germline): LNHDA, SQIVND (reference sequence). The trim removed 6 bases at V and 3 bases at J, leaving 4 bases unmatched. CDR3 length equals 14 residues. As DNA, the CDR3 is TGTGCCAGTAGATTGGGACAGGGGCACACTGAAGCTTTCTTT. It codes for CASRLGQGHTEAFF.

V usage is TRBV9 and J usage is TRBJ2-3; 7 positions match TRBD2. The CDR3 consists of 20 residues. Germline CDR1 reads SGDLS; CDR2 reads YYNGEE. With V trimmed by 0 bases and J by 0 bases, 16 bases remained unmatched. In nucleotides, the CDR3 is TGTGCCAGCAGCGTAGGAAAAGGAGTGCGGACTAGGGGTAGCACAGATACGCAGTATTTT. Amino acids: CASSVGKGVRTRGSTDTQYF.

The chain has TRBV27 and TRBJ2-3; D is possibly TRBD1 (6 bases). The CDR3 consists of 16 residues. The germline V gene encodes CDR1 MNHEY and CDR2 SMNVEV (reference sequence). Trimming took 3 bases from V and 2 from J, leaving 15 bases between them. As DNA, the CDR3 is TGTGCCAGCAGTTTGAGCCGGGACATATCCACAGATACGCAGTATTTT. Protein: CASSLSRDISTDTQYF.

This chain connects TRBV15 to TRBJ1-2; perhaps TRBD1 as D (6 bases). The CDR3 runs 16 residues. Per the germline V gene, CDR1 is LNHNV and CDR2 is YYDKDF (reference sequence). V lost 1 base, J lost 3 bases, and 15 bases lay in between. In nucleotides, the CDR3 is TGTGCCACCAGCAGAGGGGAGGGGGGCGCCTACTATGGCTACACCTTC. Translating gives CATSRGEGGAYYGYTF.

The chain joins TRBV28 to TRBJ2-5, with D hard to call. The CDR3 contains 12 residues. Germline loops: CDR1 MDHEN, CDR2 SYDVKM. V was cut by 5 bases and J by 6 bases, with 10 bases left in between. The CDR3: CASSTAVQTQYF. The CDR3 DNA reads as TGTGCCAGCAGTACCGCGGTACAGACCCAGTACTTC. Filled out from reference TRBV28 and TRBJ2-5, the complete variable domain reads DVKVTQSSRYLVKRTGEKVFLECVQDMDHENMFWYRQDPGLGLRLIYFSYDVKMKEKGDIPEGYSVSREKKERFSLILESASTNQTSMYLCASSTAVQTQYFGPGTRLLVL.

The chain carries TRBV5-1 and TRBJ1-2; maybe TRBD1 (5 bases). V gave up 7 bases and J gave up 5 bases, with 15 bases separating them. CDR3 length: 13 amino acids. The germline V gene has CDR1 SGHRS and CDR2 YFSETQ. The CDR3 sequence: CASETGGGYGYTF. The CDR3 coding sequence is TGCGCCAGCGAAACCGGGGGAGGGTATGGCTACACCTTC.